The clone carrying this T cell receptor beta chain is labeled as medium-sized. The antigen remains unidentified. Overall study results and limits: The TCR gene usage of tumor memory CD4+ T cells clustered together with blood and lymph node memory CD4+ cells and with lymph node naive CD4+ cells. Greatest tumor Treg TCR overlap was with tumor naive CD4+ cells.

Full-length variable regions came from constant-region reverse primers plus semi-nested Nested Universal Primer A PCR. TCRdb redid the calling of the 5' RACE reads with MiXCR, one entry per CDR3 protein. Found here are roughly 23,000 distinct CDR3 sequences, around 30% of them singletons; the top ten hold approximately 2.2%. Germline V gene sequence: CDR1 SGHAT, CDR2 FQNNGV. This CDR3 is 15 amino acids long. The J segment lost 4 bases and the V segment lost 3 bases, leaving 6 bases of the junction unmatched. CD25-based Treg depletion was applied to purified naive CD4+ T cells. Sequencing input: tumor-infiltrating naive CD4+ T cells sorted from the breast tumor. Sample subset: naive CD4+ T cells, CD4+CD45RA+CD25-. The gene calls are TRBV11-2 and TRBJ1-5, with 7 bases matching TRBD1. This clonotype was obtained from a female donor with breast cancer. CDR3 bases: TGTGCCAGCAGCTTGACAGGGTTCCCGAATCAGCCCCAGCATTTT. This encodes CASSLTGFPNQPQHF.